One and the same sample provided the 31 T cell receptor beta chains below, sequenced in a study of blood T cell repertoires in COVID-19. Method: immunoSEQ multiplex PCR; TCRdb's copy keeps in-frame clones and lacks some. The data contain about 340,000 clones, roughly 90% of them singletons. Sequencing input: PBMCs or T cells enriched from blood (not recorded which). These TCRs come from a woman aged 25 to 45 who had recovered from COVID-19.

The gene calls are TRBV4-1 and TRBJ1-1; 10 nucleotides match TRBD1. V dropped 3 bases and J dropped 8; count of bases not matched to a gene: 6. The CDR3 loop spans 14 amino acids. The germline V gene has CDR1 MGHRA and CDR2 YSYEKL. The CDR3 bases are TGCGCCAGCAGCCAGGGACAGGGGACCCCCGAAGCTTTCTTT. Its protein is CASSQGQGTPEAFF.

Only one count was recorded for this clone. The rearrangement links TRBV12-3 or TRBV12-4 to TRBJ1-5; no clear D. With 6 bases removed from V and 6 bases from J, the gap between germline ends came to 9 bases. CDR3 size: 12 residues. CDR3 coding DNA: TGTGCCAGCAGCCCCGTTAGTCAGCCCCAGCATTTT. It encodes CASSPVSQPQHF.

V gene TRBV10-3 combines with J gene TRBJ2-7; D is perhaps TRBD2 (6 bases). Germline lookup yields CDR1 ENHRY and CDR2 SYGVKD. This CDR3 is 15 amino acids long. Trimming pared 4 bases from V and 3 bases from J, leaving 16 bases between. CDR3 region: CAISGGGDRYYEQYF. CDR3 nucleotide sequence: TGTGCCATCAGTGGGGGCGGGGACCGATACTACGAGCAGTACTTC.

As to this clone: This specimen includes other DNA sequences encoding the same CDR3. CDR3 nucleotide sequence: TGTGCCAGCAGCCAGGGCTATAATTCACCCCTCCACTTT. Translation: CASSQGYNSPLHF. The rearrangement joins TRBV28 to TRBJ1-6, with TRBD1 as a possible D gene (5 bases). V dropped 6 bases and J dropped 3 bases, with 6 bases sitting between them. The CDR3 runs 13 residues. The germline V gene has CDR1 MDHEN and CDR2 SYDVKM.

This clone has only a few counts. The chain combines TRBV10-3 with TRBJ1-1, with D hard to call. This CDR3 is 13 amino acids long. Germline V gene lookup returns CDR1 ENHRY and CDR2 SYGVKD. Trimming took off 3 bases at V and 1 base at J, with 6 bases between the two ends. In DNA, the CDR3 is TGTGCCATCAGTGAAAGACAGAACACTGAAGCTTTCTTT. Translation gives CAISERQNTEAFF.

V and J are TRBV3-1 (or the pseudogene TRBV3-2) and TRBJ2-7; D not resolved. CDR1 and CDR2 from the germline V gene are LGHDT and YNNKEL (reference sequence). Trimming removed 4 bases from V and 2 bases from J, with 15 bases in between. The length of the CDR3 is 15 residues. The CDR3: CASSLPWAETYEQYF. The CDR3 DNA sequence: TGTGCCAGCAGCCTTCCTTGGGCCGAAACCTACGAGCAGTACTTC.

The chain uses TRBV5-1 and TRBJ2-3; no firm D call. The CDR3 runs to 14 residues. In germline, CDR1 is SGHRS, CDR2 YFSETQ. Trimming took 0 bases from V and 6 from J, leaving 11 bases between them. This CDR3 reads CASSLVNLGDTQYF. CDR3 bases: TGCGCCAGCAGCTTGGTTAACCTCGGGGATACGCAGTATTTT.

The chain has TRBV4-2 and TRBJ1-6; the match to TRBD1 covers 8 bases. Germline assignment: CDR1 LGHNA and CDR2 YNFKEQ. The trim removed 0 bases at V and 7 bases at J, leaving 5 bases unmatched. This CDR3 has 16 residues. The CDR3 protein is CASSQDIDRGNSPLHF. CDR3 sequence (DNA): TGTGCCAGCAGCCAAGATATTGACAGGGGCAATTCACCCCTCCACTTT.

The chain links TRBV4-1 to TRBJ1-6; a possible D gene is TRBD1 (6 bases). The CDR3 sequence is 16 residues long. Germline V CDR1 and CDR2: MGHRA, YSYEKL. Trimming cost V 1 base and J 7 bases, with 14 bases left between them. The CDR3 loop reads CASSQGFRGQNSPLHF. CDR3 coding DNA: TGCGCCAGCAGCCAAGGTTTTCGAGGACAGAATTCACCCCTCCACTTT.

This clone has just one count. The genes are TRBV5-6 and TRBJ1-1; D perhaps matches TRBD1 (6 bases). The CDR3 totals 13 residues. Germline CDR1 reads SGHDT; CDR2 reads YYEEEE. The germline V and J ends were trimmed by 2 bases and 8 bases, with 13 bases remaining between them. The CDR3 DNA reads TGTGCCAGCAGCTTAGACTTAGGGACAGAAGCTTTCTTT. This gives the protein CASSLDLGTEAFF.

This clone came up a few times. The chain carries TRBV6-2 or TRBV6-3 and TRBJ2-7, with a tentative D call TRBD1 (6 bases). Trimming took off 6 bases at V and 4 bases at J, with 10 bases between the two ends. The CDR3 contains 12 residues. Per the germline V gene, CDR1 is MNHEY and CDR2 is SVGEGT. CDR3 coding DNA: TGTGCCAGCAGCCCCAGGGGTTACGAGCAGTACTTC. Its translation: CASSPRGYEQYF.

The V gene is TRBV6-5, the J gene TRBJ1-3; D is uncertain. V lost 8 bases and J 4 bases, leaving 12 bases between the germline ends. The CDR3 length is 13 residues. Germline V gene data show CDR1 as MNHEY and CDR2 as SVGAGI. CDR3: CASGGNPGNTIYF. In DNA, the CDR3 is TGTGCCAGCGGAGGGAACCCAGGAAACACCATATATTTT.

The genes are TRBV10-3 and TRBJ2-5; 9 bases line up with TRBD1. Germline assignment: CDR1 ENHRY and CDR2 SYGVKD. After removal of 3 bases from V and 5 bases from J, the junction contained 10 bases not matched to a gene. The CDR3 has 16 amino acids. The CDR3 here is CAISERQGQGRETQYF. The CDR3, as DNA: TGTGCCATCAGTGAAAGGCAGGGACAGGGCAGGGAGACCCAGTACTTC.

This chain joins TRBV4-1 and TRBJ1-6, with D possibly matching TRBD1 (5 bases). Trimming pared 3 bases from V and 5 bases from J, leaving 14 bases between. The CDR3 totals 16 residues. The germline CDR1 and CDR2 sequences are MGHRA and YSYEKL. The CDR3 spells CASSQAGIPDNSPLHF. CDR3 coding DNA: TGCGCCAGCAGCCAGGCAGGGATTCCGGATAATTCACCCCTCCACTTT.

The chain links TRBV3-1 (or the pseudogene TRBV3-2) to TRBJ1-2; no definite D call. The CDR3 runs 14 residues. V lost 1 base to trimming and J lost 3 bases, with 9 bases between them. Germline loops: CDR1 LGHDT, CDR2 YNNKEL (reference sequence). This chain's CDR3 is CASSQAPEDYGYTF. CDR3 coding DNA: TGTGCCAGCAGCCAAGCTCCGGAGGACTATGGCTACACCTTC.

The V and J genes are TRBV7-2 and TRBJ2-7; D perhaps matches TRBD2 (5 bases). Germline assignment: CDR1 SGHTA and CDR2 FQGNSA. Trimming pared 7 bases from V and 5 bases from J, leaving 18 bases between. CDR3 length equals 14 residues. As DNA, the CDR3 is TGTGCCAGCATCCCTAGCTCCCATCTTAACGAGCAGTACTTC. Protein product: CASIPSSHLNEQYF.

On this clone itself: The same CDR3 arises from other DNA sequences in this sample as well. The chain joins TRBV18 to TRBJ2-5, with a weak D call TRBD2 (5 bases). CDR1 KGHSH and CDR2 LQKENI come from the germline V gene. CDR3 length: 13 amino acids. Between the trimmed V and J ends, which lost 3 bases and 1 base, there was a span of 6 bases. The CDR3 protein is CASSPRGQETQYF. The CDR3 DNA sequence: TGTGCCAGCTCACCCCGGGGCCAAGAGACCCAGTACTTC.

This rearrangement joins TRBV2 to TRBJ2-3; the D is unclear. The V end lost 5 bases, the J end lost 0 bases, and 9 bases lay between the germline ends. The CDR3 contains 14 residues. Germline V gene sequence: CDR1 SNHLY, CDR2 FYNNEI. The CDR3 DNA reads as TGTGCCAGCAGTCTAGGATCCAGCACAGATACGCAGTATTTT. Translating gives CASSLGSSTDTQYF.

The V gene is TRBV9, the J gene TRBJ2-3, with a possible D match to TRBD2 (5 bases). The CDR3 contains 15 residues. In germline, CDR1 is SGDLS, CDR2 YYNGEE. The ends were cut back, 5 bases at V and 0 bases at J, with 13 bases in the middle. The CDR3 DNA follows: TGTGCCAGCAGTCTAGGACTTCATAGCACAGATACGCAGTATTTT. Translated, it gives CASSLGLHSTDTQYF.

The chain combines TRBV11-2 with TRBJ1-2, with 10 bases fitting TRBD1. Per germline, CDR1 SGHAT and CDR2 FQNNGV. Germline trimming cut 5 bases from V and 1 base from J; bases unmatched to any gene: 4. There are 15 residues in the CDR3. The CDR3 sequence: CASSPGQGHNYGYTF. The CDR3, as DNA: TGTGCCAGCAGCCCGGGACAGGGGCATAACTATGGCTACACCTTC.

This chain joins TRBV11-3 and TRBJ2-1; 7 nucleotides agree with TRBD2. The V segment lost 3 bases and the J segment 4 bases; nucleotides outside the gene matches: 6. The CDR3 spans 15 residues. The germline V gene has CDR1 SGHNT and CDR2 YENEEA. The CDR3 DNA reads TGTGCCAGCAGCTTGATGGCCGGGGGGTACAATGAGCAGTTCTTC. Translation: CASSLMAGGYNEQFF.

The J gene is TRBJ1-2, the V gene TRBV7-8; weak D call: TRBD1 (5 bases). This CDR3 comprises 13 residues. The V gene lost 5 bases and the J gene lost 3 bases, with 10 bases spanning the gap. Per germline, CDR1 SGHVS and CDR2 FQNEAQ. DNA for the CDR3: TGTGCCAGCAGCCCTTCCAGGGACTATGGCTACACCTTC. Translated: CASSPSRDYGYTF. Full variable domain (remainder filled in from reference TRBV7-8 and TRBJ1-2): GAGVSQSPRYKVAKRGQDVALRCDPISGHVSLFWYQQALGQGPEFLTYFQNEAQLDKSGLPSDRFFAERPEGSVSTLKIQRTQQEDSAVYLCASSPSRDYGYTFGSGTRLTVV.

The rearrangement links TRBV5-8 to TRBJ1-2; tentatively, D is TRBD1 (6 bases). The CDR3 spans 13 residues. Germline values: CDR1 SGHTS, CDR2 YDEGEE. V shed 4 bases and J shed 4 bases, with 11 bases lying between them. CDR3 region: CASSAQGIYGYTF. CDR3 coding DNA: TGTGCCAGCAGCGCACAGGGCATCTATGGCTACACCTTC.

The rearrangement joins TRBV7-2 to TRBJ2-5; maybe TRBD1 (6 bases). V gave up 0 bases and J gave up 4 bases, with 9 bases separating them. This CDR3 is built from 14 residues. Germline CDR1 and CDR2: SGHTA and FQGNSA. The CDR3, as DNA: TGTGCCAGCAGCTTAGCGCTAGGGGGAGAGACCCAGTACTTC. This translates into CASSLALGGETQYF. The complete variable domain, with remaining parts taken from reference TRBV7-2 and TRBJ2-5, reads GAGVSQSPSNKVTEKGKDVELRCDPISGHTALYWYRQSLGQGLEFLIYFQGNSAPDKSGLPSDRFSAERTGGSVSTLTIQRTQQEDSAVYLCASSLALGGETQYFGPGTRLLVL.

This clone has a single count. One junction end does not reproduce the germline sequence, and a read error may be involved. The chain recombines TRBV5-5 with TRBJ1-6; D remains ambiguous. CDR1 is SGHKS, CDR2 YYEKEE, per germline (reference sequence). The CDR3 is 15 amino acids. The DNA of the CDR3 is TGTGCCAGCAGCTTGGCGTTCGGTCTTAATTTACCCCTCCACTTT. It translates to CASSLAFGLNLPLHF. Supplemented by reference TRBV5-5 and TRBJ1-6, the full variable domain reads DAGVTQSPTHLIKTRGQQVTLRCSPISGHKSVSWYQQVLGQGPQFIFQYYEKEERGRGNFPDRFSARQFPNYSSELNVNALLLGDSALYLCASSLAFGLNLPLHFGNGTRLTVT.

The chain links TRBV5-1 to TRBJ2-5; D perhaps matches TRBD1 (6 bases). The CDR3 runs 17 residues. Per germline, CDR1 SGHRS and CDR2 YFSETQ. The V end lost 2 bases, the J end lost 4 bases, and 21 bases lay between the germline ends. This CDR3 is CASSFSNGQTSVETQYF. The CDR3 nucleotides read TGCGCCAGCAGCTTCAGCAATGGACAGACCTCCGTAGAGACCCAGTACTTC.

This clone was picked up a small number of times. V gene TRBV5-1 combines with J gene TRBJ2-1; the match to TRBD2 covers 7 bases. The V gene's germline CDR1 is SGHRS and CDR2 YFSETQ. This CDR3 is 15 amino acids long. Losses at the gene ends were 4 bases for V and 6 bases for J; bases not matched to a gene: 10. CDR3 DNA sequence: TGCGCCAGCAGCAGCGGGACTGATACATTCAATGAGCAGTTCTTC. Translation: CASSSGTDTFNEQFF.

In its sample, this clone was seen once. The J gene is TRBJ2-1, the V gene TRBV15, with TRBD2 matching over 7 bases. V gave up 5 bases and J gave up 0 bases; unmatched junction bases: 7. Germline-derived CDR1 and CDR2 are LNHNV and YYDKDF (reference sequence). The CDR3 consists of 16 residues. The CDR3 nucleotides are TGTGCCACCAGCCCTCAGCGGGGAGGCTCCTACAATGAGCAGTTCTTC. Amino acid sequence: CATSPQRGGSYNEQFF.

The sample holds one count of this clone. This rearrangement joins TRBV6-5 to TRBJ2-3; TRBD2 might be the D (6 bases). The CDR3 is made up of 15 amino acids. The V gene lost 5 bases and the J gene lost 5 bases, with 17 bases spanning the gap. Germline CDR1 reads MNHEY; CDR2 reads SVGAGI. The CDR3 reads CASSPQREWLDTQYF. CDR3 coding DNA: TGTGCCAGCAGTCCCCAACGGGAGTGGTTAGATACGCAGTATTTT.

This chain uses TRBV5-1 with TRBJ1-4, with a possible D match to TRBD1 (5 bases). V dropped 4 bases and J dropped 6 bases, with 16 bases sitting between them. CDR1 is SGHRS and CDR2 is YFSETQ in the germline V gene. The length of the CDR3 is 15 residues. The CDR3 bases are TGCGCCAGCAGCCCCTTTAGCCTAGGGGATGAAAAACTGTTTTTT. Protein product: CASSPFSLGDEKLFF.

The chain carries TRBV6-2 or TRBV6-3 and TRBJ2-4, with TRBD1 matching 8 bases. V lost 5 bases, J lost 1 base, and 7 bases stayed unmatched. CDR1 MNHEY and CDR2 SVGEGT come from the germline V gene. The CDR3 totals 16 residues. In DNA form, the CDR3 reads TGTGCCAGCAGTCCCTTGGGGACAGGTGCCAAAAACATTCAGTACTTC. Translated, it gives CASSPLGTGAKNIQYF.